One and the same sample provided the 20 T cell receptor delta chains below, sequenced in a study of Vδ1+ human thymocytes. Sequences come from RNA converted to cDNA by reverse transcription. Pooled V-gene forward primers with one constant-region reverse primer generated the CDR3 amplicons by multiplex PCR. TCRdb re-identified clones in the multiplex PCR reads via CATT. The table includes 54,000 or so delta-chain clones, about 15% detected once. No cognate antigen is known for these TCRs. Study-level results: Thymic TRG and TRD repertoires appeared highly polyclonal, with Gaussian CDR3 length distributions.

Input material: Vdelta1+ gamma-delta thymocytes from the thymus. As to subset: FACS-sorted CD3+ TCRalphabeta- TCRVdelta1+ TCRVdelta2- thymocytes. These receptors originate from a boy in the first two years of life who had congenital heart surgery.

This clone was detected only a few times. The V and J genes are TRDV1 and TRDJ1; either TRDD2 or TRDD3 may supply D (8 bases each). Between the trimmed V and J ends, which lost 0 bases and 0 bases, there was a span of 29 bases. CDR1 and CDR2 from the germline V gene are TSWWSYY and QGS. The CDR3 sequence is 22 residues long. The chain's CDR3 is CALGELVTTSYRLGVNTDKLIF. CDR3 coding DNA: TGTGCTCTTGGGGAACTAGTGACAACTTCCTACCGACTGGGGGTAAACACCGATAAACTCATCTTT.

This clone was seen a few times. This sequence joins TRDV1 and TRDJ1; D could derive from TRDD2 or TRDD3 (6 bases each). The CDR3 runs to 17 residues. Germline lookup yields CDR1 TSWWSYY and CDR2 QGS. Deletions cut 0 bases from V and 3 bases from J, with 17 bases between. CDR3 DNA sequence: TGTGCTCTTGGGGAACTCTCCTACACGATACGCCCCGATAAACTCATCTTT. Residues: CALGELSYTIRPDKLIF.

The chain carries TRDV1 and TRDJ1; 11 bases map to TRDD3. In germline, CDR1 is TSWWSYY, CDR2 QGS. After removal of 1 base from V and 0 bases from J, the junction contained 13 bases not matched to a gene. This CDR3 is 20 amino acids long. The CDR3 coding sequence is TGTGCTCTTGGGGAACCCCCGGGCTGGGGGATACTCTGGTACACCGATAAACTCATCTTT. Translation gives CALGEPPGWGILWYTDKLIF.

The chain is built from TRDV1 and TRDJ1; no reliable D call. Trimming took 2 bases from V and 0 from J, leaving 19 bases between them. Germline assignment: CDR1 TSWWSYY and CDR2 QGS. The CDR3 is 18 amino acids. The CDR3 sequence is CALGECPIRLLYTDKLIF. The CDR3 nucleotides read TGTGCTCTTGGGGAATGCCCAATCAGACTACTGTACACCGATAAACTCATCTTT.

The gene calls are TRDV1 and TRDJ1, with D uncertain. Germline V lookup: CDR1 TSWWSYY, CDR2 QGS. Trimming removed 9 bases at V and 2 bases at J, with 10 bases between. This CDR3 is 12 amino acids long. CDR3 amino acids: CALRYMTDKLIF. CDR3 bases: TGTGCTCTCCGATATATGACCGATAAACTCATCTTT.

The sample holds a few counts of this clone. V is TRDV1 and J is TRDJ1; D is unresolved. V gave up 0 bases and J gave up 0 bases, with 20 bases separating them. Germline V gene lookup returns CDR1 TSWWSYY and CDR2 QGS. This CDR3 comprises 19 residues. The chain's CDR3 is CALGELGSHQYSNTDKLIF. The CDR3 DNA reads as TGTGCTCTTGGGGAACTAGGTTCCCACCAATACTCCAACACCGATAAACTCATCTTT.

V usage is TRDV1 and J usage is TRDJ1, with D perhaps given as TRDD2 or TRDD3 (5 bases each). Deletions cut 1 base from V and 7 bases from J, with 19 bases between. CDR3 size: 16 residues. Germline-derived CDR1 and CDR2 are TSWWSYY and QGS. DNA for the CDR3: TGTGCTCTTGGGGAACCAGATTCCTCCAGGACTGGTAAACTCATCTTT. It encodes CALGEPDSSRTGKLIF.

This clone was counted only a few times. Sequence at one end of the junction differs from germline and may be a read error. This chain connects TRDV1 to TRDJ1; 13 nucleotides line up with TRDD3. From germline, CDR1 is TSWWSYY and CDR2 QGS. This CDR3 has 22 residues. CDR3 bases: TGTGCTCTTGGGGACCGCTTGTCCTACGGCGTACTGGGGGATACGTGGACCGATAGACTCATCTTT. Its protein is CALGDRLSYGVLGDTWTDRLIF.

The rearrangement uses TRDV1 and TRDJ1, with 9 bases lining up with TRDD3. This CDR3 is built from 13 residues. V dropped 9 bases and J dropped 1; count of bases not matched to a gene: 3. CDR1 is TSWWSYY, CDR2 QGS, per germline. CDR3 sequence (DNA): TGTGCTCTGGCTGGGGGATCCACCGATAAACTCATCTTT. Amino acids: CALAGGSTDKLIF.

This clone turned up a few times. The V and J genes are TRDV1 and TRDJ1, with 8 bases that match TRDD3. The V and J ends lost 3 bases and 0 bases, in that order; junction bases with no gene match: 18. This CDR3 contains 20 residues. Germline V gene data show CDR1 as TSWWSYY and CDR2 as QGS. This CDR3 is CALGDPGSYNRWGNTDKLIF. The CDR3 DNA reads TGTGCTCTTGGGGATCCGGGCTCCTACAATCGCTGGGGGAACACCGATAAACTCATCTTT.

The gene calls are TRDV1 and TRDJ1; TRDD3 matches at 10 bases. Germline-derived CDR1 and CDR2 are TSWWSYY and QGS. Trimming cost V 3 bases and J 4 bases; bases outside gene matches: 20. The CDR3 spans 20 residues. The CDR3 region has the DNA TGTGCTCTTGGGGAGCCTACCCCTCTAGGGGGGATACGCGGGGTCGATAAACTCATCTTT. It yields the protein CALGEPTPLGGIRGVDKLIF.

This clone came up a few times. The chain employs TRDV1 and TRDJ1; 10 bases match TRDD3. Germline-derived CDR1 and CDR2 are TSWWSYY and QGS. Losses at the gene ends were 0 bases for V and 0 bases for J; bases not matched to a gene: 4. The CDR3 spans 17 residues. The CDR3 sequence is CALGELLGDTYTDKLIF. CDR3 coding DNA: TGTGCTCTTGGGGAACTGTTGGGGGATACTTACACCGATAAACTCATCTTT.

This clone appeared a few times. The chain carries TRDV1 and TRDJ1; 9 bases match TRDD3. Trimming removed 4 bases from V and 8 bases from J; junction bases left unmatched: 20. The length of the CDR3 is 18 residues. Germline assignment: CDR1 TSWWSYY and CDR2 QGS. This chain's CDR3 is CALGVPILWGSGGLKLIF. The CDR3 nucleotides are TGTGCTCTTGGGGTCCCCATCCTTTGGGGGTCTGGGGGATTGAAACTCATCTTT.

This clone has more than one count but fewer than ten. J is TRDJ1 and V is TRDV1; 9 bases match TRDD3. Germline assignment: CDR1 TSWWSYY and CDR2 QGS. The V gene end was trimmed by 1 base and the J gene end by 2 bases; junction bases not matched to a gene: 11. The CDR3 extends over 18 amino acids. DNA of the CDR3: TGTGCTCTTGGGGAACCTCTACAGCCGCTGGGGGATACCGATAAACTCATCTTT. Translated: CALGEPLQPLGDTDKLIF.

This clone came up a few times. The chain recombines TRDV1 with TRDJ1, with TRDD2 identical over 8 bases. V trimming: 0 bases; J trimming: 0 bases; junction bases outside the gene matches: 27. Germline V gives CDR1 TSWWSYY, CDR2 QGS. The CDR3 is 24 amino acids. CDR3 sequence (DNA): TGTGCTCTTGGGGAACTAGTAGAACCTGTCTTCCTACGTAAGCTGGGGAGTTACACCGATAAACTCATCTTT. Protein product: CALGELVEPVFLRKLGSYTDKLIF.

This clone was seen a few times. The chain employs TRDV1 and TRDJ1; 7 bases match TRDD3. This CDR3 has 19 residues. After removal of 1 base from V and 0 bases from J, the junction contained 14 bases not matched to a gene. Per germline, CDR1 TSWWSYY and CDR2 QGS. The CDR3 spells CALGEREAGGHWYTDKLIF. The CDR3 DNA is TGTGCTCTTGGGGAACGTGAGGCTGGGGGGCATTGGTACACCGATAAACTCATCTTT.

V and J are TRDV1 and TRDJ1; 12 bases align to TRDD3. Trimming took 2 bases from V and 2 from J; bases not matched to a gene: 18. Germline V gives CDR1 TSWWSYY, CDR2 QGS. The CDR3 contains 21 residues. CDR3 loop: CALGEGGVLRLGDTPTDKLIF. Written as DNA, the CDR3 is TGTGCTCTTGGGGAAGGTGGGGTACTACGACTGGGGGATACTCCAACCGATAAACTCATCTTT.

The chain carries TRDV1 and TRDJ1, with a tentative D call TRDD2 (6 bases). CDR3 size: 17 residues. The V gene lost 2 bases and the J gene lost 0 bases, with 16 bases spanning the gap. CDR1 TSWWSYY and CDR2 QGS come from the germline V gene. The CDR3 DNA reads as TGTGCTCTTGGGGAAGCCCCCGTCCTACCTTACACCGATAAACTCATCTTT. This sequence encodes CALGEAPVLPYTDKLIF.

The chain uses TRDV1 and TRDJ1, with 11 bases identical to TRDD3. CDR1 is TSWWSYY and CDR2 is QGS in the germline V gene. V shed 3 bases and J 4 bases; nucleotides not matched to a gene: 13. CDR3 size: 18 residues. The CDR3 sequence is CALGDRPVGDTRIDKLIF. For the CDR3, the DNA is TGTGCTCTTGGGGACCGGCCGGTGGGGGATACGCGGATCGATAAACTCATCTTT.

This clone was recorded a few times. The chain joins TRDV1 to TRDJ1; D is perhaps TRDD3 (8 bases). The CDR3 contains 19 residues. Trimming cost V 5 bases and J 3 bases, with 28 bases left between them. The V gene's germline CDR1 is TSWWSYY and CDR2 QGS. This chain's CDR3 is CALGTAFLPYWGSADKLIF. For the CDR3, the DNA is TGTGCTCTTGGGACGGCCTTCCTCCCGTACTGGGGGTCGGCCGATAAACTCATCTTT.